This is a list of T cell receptor beta chains from one sample in a study of chemoradiotherapy in HPV16-positive cancers. The method was immunoSEQ multiplex PCR; TCRdb's version includes in-frame clones alone and lacks a portion of them. The repertoire holds some 12,000 clones, with 85% to 90% as singletons. The material was blood, obtained from a patient who underwent chemoradiotherapy. The receptors derive from a human donor with HPV-associated anogenital cancer. Both conserved end residues are part of each CDR3. The D gene is left open where the match is weak. Clone size is given for some rows only: seen once, a few or many times, or a class if the clone is expanded.

j_call	clone_size	d_call	v_call	cdr3_length	cdr3_aa	cdr3_nt
TRBJ1-5	-	TRBD1	TRBV19	14	CASKAQGAAQPQHF	TGTGCCAGTAAGGCACAGGGGGCTGCTCAGCCCCAGCATTTT
TRBJ1-2	-	TRBD1	TRBV9	16	CASSVSRDRQDYGYTF	TGTGCCAGCAGCGTTAGTAGGGACAGACAAGACTATGGCTACACCTTC
TRBJ2-3	-	-	TRBV6-4	14	CASSESGGADTQYF	TGTGCCAGCAGTGAATCCGGGGGTGCAGATACGCAGTATTTT
TRBJ1-1	-	-	TRBV6-1	13	CASRITPNTEAFF	TGTGCCAGCAGAATAACACCTAACACTGAAGCTTTCTTT
TRBJ2-7	-	-	TRBV27	15	CASSKSGGRTYEQYF	TGTGCCAGCAGTAAATCCGGGGGGCGAACCTACGAGCAGTACTTC
TRBJ1-2	-	-	TRBV27	17	CASRSVPREGANYGYTF	TGTGCCAGCAGAAGCGTCCCCCGGGAGGGAGCTAACTATGGCTACACCTTC
TRBJ1-2	-	TRBD1	TRBV5-5	15	CASSLGTGSYYGYTF	TGTGCCAGCAGCTTGGGGACAGGGTCGTACTATGGCTACACCTTC
TRBJ2-4	-	-	TRBV5-6	15	CASSYLLESLNIQYF	TGTGCCAGCAGCTACCTTTTGGAGAGCCTCAACATTCAGTACTTC
TRBJ1-5	-	-	TRBV19	14	CASIPVGRNQPQHF	TGTGCCAGTATCCCCGTGGGACGCAATCAGCCCCAGCATTTT
TRBJ2-1	-	TRBD2	TRBV5-1	16	CASSLQSIAGGHLVFF	TGCGCCAGCAGCCTACAATCCATAGCGGGGGGGCACTTGGTGTTCTTC
TRBJ2-5	once	TRBD2	TRBV7-3	14	CASSLAGGRETQYF	TGTGCCAGCAGCTTAGCGGGGGGCCGAGAGACCCAGTACTTC
TRBJ2-7	-	-	TRBV6-1	12	CASRDIAYEQYF	TGTGCCAGCAGGGACATTGCCTACGAGCAGTACTTC
TRBJ1-2	few	-	TRBV7-8	14	CASSPYTDFYGYTF	TGTGCCAGCAGCCCCTATACAGACTTCTATGGCTACACCTTC
TRBJ1-3	-	-	TRBV5-4	15	CASSPGQNEGNTIYF	TGTGCCAGCAGCCCGGGACAAAATGAAGGAAACACCATATATTTT
TRBJ2-3	-	-	TRBV4-2	15	CASSRRGESTDTQYF	TGTGCCAGCAGCCGAAGAGGTGAGAGCACAGATACGCAGTATTTT
TRBJ2-7	-	TRBD2	TRBV7-2	14	CASSFSGGAGEQYF	TGTGCCAGCAGCTTTAGCGGGGGGGCTGGCGAGCAGTACTTC
TRBJ1-1	-	TRBD1	TRBV28	15	CASSFQGALGTEAFF	TGTGCCAGCAGTTTTCAGGGGGCGCTGGGCACTGAAGCTTTCTTT
TRBJ1-1	-	-	TRBV6-5	13	CASRERGNTEAFF	TGTGCCAGCAGAGAACGTGGGAACACTGAAGCTTTCTTT
TRBJ2-1	-	TRBD1	TRBV5-1	15	CASTPDRGKYNEQFF	TGCGCCAGCACCCCCGACAGGGGGAAATACAATGAGCAGTTCTTC
TRBJ2-2	-	-	TRBV4-1	17	CASSQGSRGRYTGELFF	TGCGCCAGCAGCCAAGGGTCACGGGGACGGTACACCGGGGAGCTGTTTTTT
TRBJ2-7	-	-	TRBV9	15	CASSAGPFPSYEQYF	TGTGCCAGCAGCGCGGGACCCTTTCCCTCCTACGAGCAGTACTTC
TRBJ1-4	-	-	TRBV4-1	18	CASSHPFVGSQDREKLFF	TGCGCCAGCAGCCATCCTTTCGTCGGCTCGCAAGACAGGGAAAAACTGTTTTTT
TRBJ1-6	-	-	TRBV6-1	14	CASTAGPYNSPLHF	TGTGCCAGCACGGCCGGCCCCTATAATTCACCCCTCCACTTT
TRBJ2-2	once	TRBD1	TRBV27	15	CASSPGGFYTGELFF	TGTGCCAGCAGCCCAGGGGGCTTCTACACCGGGGAGCTGTTTTTT
TRBJ1-2	-	-	TRBV29-1	11	CSVGEGSGYTF	TGCAGCGTTGGAGAGGGAAGTGGCTACACCTTC
TRBJ2-1	-	-	TRBV5-1	14	CASFRDSPYNEQFF	TGCGCCAGCTTCCGGGACTCGCCCTACAATGAGCAGTTCTTC
TRBJ2-2	-	-	TRBV4-1	13	CASSQGRSGELFF	TGCGCCAGCAGCCAAGGGAGATCCGGGGAGCTGTTTTTT
TRBJ1-1	-	TRBD1	TRBV7-3	15	CASSPRGTANTEAFF	TGTGCCAGCAGCCCCCGTGGGACAGCGAACACTGAAGCTTTCTTT
TRBJ2-5	-	-	TRBV11-2	12	CASSFEGETQYF	TGTGCCAGCAGCTTCGAAGGCGAGACCCAGTACTTC
TRBJ2-6	-	TRBD1	TRBV2	16	CASKTGAPSGANVLTF	TGTGCCAGCAAGACAGGGGCTCCCTCTGGGGCCAACGTCCTGACTTTC
TRBJ1-2	once	-	TRBV9	14	CASSPRWGVRGYTF	TGTGCCAGCAGCCCACGGTGGGGAGTTCGTGGCTACACCTTC
TRBJ2-7	-	-	TRBV10-2	13	CASSEKAAYEQYF	TGCGCCAGCAGTGAGAAGGCAGCCTACGAGCAGTACTTC
TRBJ1-4	-	-	TRBV11-3	14	CASSFRGTNEKLFF	TGTGCCAGCAGCTTCCGGGGAACTAATGAAAAACTGTTTTTT
TRBJ1-1	-	TRBD1	TRBV18	16	CASSPRDRRLNTEAFF	TGTGCCAGCTCACCCCGGGACAGGCGACTGAACACTGAAGCTTTCTTT